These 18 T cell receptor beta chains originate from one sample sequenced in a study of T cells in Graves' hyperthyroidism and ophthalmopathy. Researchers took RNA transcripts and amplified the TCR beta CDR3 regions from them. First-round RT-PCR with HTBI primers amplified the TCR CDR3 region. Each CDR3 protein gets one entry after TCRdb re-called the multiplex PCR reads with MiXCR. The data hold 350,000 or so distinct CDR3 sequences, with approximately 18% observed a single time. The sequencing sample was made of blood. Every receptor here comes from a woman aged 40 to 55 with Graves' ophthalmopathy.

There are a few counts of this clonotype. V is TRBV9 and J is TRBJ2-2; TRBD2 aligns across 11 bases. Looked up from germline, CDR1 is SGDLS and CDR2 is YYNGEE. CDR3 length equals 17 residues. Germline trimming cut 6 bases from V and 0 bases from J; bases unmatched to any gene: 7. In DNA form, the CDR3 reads TGTGCCAGCATCCCGACTAGCGGGGCTACGAACACCGGGGAGCTGTTTTTT. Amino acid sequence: CASIPTSGATNTGELFF. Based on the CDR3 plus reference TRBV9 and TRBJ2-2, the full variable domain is DSGVTQTPKHLITATGQRVTLRCSPRSGDLSVYWYQQSLDQGLQFLIQYYNGEERAKGNILERFSAQQFPDLHSELNLSSLELGDSALYFCASIPTSGATNTGELFFGEGSRLTVL.

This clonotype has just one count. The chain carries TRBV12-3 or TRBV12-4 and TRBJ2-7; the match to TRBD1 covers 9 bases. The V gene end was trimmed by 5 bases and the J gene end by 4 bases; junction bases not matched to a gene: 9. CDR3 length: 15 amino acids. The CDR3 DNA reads TGTGCCAGCAGTGTCCCGGGACAGGGATCGTACGAGCAGTACTTC. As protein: CASSVPGQGSYEQYF.

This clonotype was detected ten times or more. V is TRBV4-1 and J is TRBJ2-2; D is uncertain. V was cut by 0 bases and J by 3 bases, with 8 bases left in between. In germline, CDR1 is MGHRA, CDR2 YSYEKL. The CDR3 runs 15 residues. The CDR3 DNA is TGCGCCAGCAGCCAAGAAGGAAGAGACACCGGGGAGCTGTTTTTT. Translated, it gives CASSQEGRDTGELFF.

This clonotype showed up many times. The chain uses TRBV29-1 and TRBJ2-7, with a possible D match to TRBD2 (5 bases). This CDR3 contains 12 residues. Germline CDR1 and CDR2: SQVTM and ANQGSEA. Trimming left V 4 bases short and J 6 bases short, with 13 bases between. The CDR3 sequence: CSVAGIGAEQYF. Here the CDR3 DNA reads TGCAGCGTTGCCGGGATAGGCGCCGAGCAGTACTTC.

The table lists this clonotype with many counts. In DNA form, the CDR3 reads TGTGCCAGCAGTTTAGGCAGGGGCGCCCCCTACGAGCAGTACTTC. Translation gives CASSLGRGAPYEQYF. V is TRBV12-3 or TRBV12-4 and J is TRBJ2-7; D perhaps matches TRBD1 (6 bases). The CDR3 extends over 15 amino acids. Trimming removed 1 base from V and 2 bases from J, with 12 bases in between.

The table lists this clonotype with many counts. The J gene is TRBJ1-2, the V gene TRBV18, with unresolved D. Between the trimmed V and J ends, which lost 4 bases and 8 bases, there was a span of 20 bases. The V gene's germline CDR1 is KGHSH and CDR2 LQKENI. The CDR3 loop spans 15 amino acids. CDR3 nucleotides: TGTGCCAGCTCACTCATCGAACAGTCGCACGAAGGCTACACCTTC. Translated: CASSLIEQSHEGYTF.

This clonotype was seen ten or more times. CDR3: CASGERQAQNTEAFF. CDR3 nucleotide sequence: TGTGCCAGCGGCGAACGACAGGCCCAGAACACTGAAGCTTTCTTT. This chain uses TRBV11-2 with TRBJ1-1, with D possibly matching TRBD1 (6 bases). Germline V gene sequence: CDR1 SGHAT, CDR2 FQNNGV. The CDR3 contains 15 residues. V lost 8 bases, J lost 1 base, and 17 bases lay in between.

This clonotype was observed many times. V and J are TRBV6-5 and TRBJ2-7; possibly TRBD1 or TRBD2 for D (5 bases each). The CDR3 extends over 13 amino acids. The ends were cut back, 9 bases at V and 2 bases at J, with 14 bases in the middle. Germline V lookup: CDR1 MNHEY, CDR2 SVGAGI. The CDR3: CASPRDGTYEQYF. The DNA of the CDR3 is TGTGCCAGTCCCCGGGACGGCACCTACGAGCAGTACTTC.

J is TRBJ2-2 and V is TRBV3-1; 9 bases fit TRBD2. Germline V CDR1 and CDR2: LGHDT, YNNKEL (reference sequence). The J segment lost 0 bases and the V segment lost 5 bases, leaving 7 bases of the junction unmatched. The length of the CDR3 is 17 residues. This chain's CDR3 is CASSLLAGRANTGELFF. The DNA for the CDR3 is TGTGCCAGCAGCTTACTAGCGGGTAGAGCGAACACCGGGGAGCTGTTTTTT. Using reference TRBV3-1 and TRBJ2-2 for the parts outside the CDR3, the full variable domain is DTAVSQTPKYLVTQMGNDKSIKCEQNLGHDTMYWYKQDSKKFLKIMFSYNNKELIINETVPNRFSPKSPDKAHLNLHINSLELGDSAVYFCASSLLAGRANTGELFFGEGSRLTVL.

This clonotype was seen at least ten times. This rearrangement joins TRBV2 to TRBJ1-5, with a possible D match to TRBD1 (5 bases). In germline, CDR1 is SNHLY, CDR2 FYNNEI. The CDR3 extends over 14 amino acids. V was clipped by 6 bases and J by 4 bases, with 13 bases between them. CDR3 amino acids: CASRDGTLNQPQHF. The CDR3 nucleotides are TGTGCCAGCAGGGACGGGACCCTAAATCAGCCCCAGCATTTT.

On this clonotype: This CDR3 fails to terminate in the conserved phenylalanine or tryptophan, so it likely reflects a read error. In DNA form, the CDR3 reads TGTGCCAGCAGCGTGGGAGGGGGCTATGGCTACACCCTC. Encoded protein: CASSVGGGYGYTL. The V gene is TRBV13, the J gene TRBJ1-2; tentative D call: TRBD1 (6 bases). V lost 5 bases to trimming and J lost 4 bases, with 11 bases between them. Per germline, CDR1 PRHDT and CDR2 FYEKMQ (reference sequence). The CDR3 is made up of 13 amino acids.

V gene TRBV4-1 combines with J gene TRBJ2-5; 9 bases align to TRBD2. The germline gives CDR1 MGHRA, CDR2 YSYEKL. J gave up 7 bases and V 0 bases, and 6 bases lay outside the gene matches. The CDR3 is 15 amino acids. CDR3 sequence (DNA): TGCGCCAGCAGCCAAGATCCTAGCGGGATTGGGACCCAGTACTTC. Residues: CASSQDPSGIGTQYF.

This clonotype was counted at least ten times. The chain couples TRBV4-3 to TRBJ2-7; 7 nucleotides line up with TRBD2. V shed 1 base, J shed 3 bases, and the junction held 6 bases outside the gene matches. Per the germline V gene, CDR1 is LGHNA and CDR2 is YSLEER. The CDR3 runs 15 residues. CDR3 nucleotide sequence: TGCGCCAGCAGCCAAGGGCGGGAGTTAGGCTACGAGCAGTACTTC. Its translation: CASSQGRELGYEQYF.

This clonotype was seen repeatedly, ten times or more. The CDR3 sequence is CASMPLEASEAFF. In nucleotides, the CDR3 is TGTGCCAGCATGCCCTTGGAAGCAAGTGAAGCTTTCTTT. The V gene is TRBV27, the J gene TRBJ1-1; D unresolved. The CDR3 runs to 13 residues. The germline V and J ends were trimmed by 7 bases and 7 bases, with 16 bases remaining between them. Looked up from germline, CDR1 is MNHEY and CDR2 is SMNVEV (reference sequence).

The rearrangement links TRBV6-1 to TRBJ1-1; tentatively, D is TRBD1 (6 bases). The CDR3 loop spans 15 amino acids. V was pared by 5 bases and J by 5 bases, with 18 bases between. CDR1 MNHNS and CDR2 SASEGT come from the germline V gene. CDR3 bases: TGTGCCAGCAGTAGCGTGGCAGGGGTGGGAACTGAAGCTTTCTTT. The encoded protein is CASSSVAGVGTEAFF.

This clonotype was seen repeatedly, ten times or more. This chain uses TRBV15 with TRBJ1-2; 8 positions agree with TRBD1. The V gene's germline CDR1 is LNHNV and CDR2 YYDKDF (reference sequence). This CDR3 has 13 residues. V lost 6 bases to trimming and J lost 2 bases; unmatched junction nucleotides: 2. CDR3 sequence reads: CATRTGANYGYTF. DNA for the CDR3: TGTGCCACCAGGACAGGGGCCAACTATGGCTACACCTTC.

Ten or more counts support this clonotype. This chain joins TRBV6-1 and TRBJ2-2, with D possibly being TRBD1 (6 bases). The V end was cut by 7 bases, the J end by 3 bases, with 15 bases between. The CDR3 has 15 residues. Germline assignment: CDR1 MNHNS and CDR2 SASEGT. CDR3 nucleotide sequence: TGTGCCAGCAACCCCATACAGGGTGACACCGGGGAGCTGTTTTTT. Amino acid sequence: CASNPIQGDTGELFF.

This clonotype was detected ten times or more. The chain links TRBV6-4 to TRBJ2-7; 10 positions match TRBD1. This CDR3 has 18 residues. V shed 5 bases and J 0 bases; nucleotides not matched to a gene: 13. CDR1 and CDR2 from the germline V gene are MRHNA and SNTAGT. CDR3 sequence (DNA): TGTGCCAGCAGTACCGGGACAGGGGCCGTCTGGGTCTCCTACGAGCAGTACTTC. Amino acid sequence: CASSTGTGAVWVSYEQYF.